The 9 T cell receptor beta chains reported below all come from one sample, sequenced in a study of beta chain features in type 1 diabetes. Investigators reverse transcribed all isolated RNA, so they sequenced expressed TCRB transcripts. TCRdb's table, derived via immunoSEQ multiplex PCR, lists solely in-frame clones and lacks some. The table includes around 300,000 clones, approximately 8% detected once. Sequencing was carried out using central memory CD4+ T cells from blood. The receptor set was obtained from a woman aged 18-35 years in good health.

The chain's CDR3 is CAWSVRGSGELFF. CDR3 nucleotide sequence: TGTGCCTGGAGTGTACGAGGTTCCGGGGAGCTGTTTTTT. The chain combines TRBV30 with TRBJ2-2; D not certain. CDR3 length: 13 residues. Germline V gene data show CDR1 as GTSNPN and CDR2 as SVGIG (reference sequence). Trimming left V 0 bases short and J 6 bases short, with 8 bases between.

This clone was detected a few times. This chain joins TRBV6-5 and TRBJ1-1, with TRBD1 identical over 7 bases. The ends lost 9 bases at V and 5 bases at J; junction bases unmatched: 12. Germline V lookup: CDR1 MNHEY, CDR2 SVGAGI. The CDR3 length is 14 residues. The chain's CDR3 is CASLPDRAGTEAFF. CDR3 coding DNA: TGTGCCAGTTTGCCCGACAGGGCGGGAACTGAAGCTTTCTTT.

V usage is TRBV7-8 and J usage is TRBJ1-1; the D gene is possibly TRBD1 (5 bases). This CDR3 comprises 13 residues. Germline CDR1 SGHVS, CDR2 FQNEAQ. V dropped 4 bases and J dropped 5 bases, with 11 bases sitting between them. The CDR3 DNA sequence: TGTGCCAGCAGCTCCCCCCGGGGGACTGAAGCTTTCTTT. Translating it yields CASSSPRGTEAFF. Together with reference TRBV7-8 and TRBJ1-1, the CDR3 gives the full variable domain: GAGVSQSPRYKVAKRGQDVALRCDPISGHVSLFWYQQALGQGPEFLTYFQNEAQLDKSGLPSDRFFAERPEGSVSTLKIQRTQQEDSAVYLCASSSPRGTEAFFGQGTRLTVV.

This clone showed up just a few times. The chain uses TRBV29-1 and TRBJ2-3, with D tentatively TRBD1 or TRBD2 (6 bases each). Germline V gene lookup returns CDR1 SQVTM and CDR2 ANQGSEA. Trimming left V 3 bases short and J 3 bases short, with 16 bases between. This CDR3 spans 15 amino acids. This CDR3 reads CSVDLIGGRTDTQYF. DNA for the CDR3: TGCAGCGTTGACCTAATAGGGGGGCGAACAGATACGCAGTATTTT.

The chain has TRBV5-1 and TRBJ1-1, with 7 bases that match TRBD1. Germline V gives CDR1 SGHRS, CDR2 YFSETQ. V lost 4 bases to trimming and J lost 5 bases; unmatched junction nucleotides: 8. The CDR3 extends over 14 amino acids. The CDR3 here is CASSADRATTEAFF. The CDR3 nucleotides read TGCGCCAGCAGCGCTGACAGGGCAACGACTGAAGCTTTCTTT.

The chain couples TRBV4-2 to TRBJ2-1; D gene uncertain. The CDR3 has 14 amino acids. V was pared by 3 bases and J by 9 bases, with 15 bases between. CDR1 LGHNA and CDR2 YNFKEQ come from the germline V gene. The CDR3 spells CASSQPWVAPEQFF. In DNA form, the CDR3 reads TGTGCCAGCAGCCAGCCCTGGGTGGCTCCTGAGCAGTTCTTC.

This clone was observed a few times. The chain employs TRBV4-3 and TRBJ2-1; 7 nucleotides line up with TRBD2. The CDR3 runs to 18 residues. The trim removed 0 bases at V and 5 bases at J, leaving 13 bases unmatched. Germline V gene data show CDR1 as LGHNA and CDR2 as YSLEER. CDR3 nucleotide sequence: TGCGCCAGCAGCCAAGATCCCCCGCCACGCGGGAGAAACAATGAGCAGTTCTTC. It codes for CASSQDPPPRGRNNEQFF.

This chain links TRBV7-2 with TRBJ2-1, with TRBD2 identical over 9 bases. Germline assignment: CDR1 SGHTA and CDR2 FQGNSA. Unmatched junction bases numbered 5, after V lost 2 bases and J lost 6 bases. This CDR3 contains 15 residues. The CDR3 loop reads CASSLSAGGVNEQFF. The CDR3 DNA follows: TGTGCCAGCAGCTTATCAGCGGGAGGTGTCAATGAGCAGTTCTTC. Drawing the rest from reference TRBV7-2 and TRBJ2-1, the complete variable domain is GAGVSQSPSNKVTEKGKDVELRCDPISGHTALYWYRQSLGQGLEFLIYFQGNSAPDKSGLPSDRFSAERTGGSVSTLTIQRTQQEDSAVYLCASSLSAGGVNEQFFGPGTRLTVL.

This clone has a handful of counts. The V and J genes are TRBV29-1 and TRBJ2-5; the D gene is possibly TRBD2 (5 bases). This CDR3 contains 13 residues. CDR1 is SQVTM, CDR2 ANQGSEA, per germline. The V and J ends lost 0 bases and 6 bases respectively, with 11 bases between them. In nucleotides, the CDR3 is TGCAGCGTTGAAGATCGAGGGTTAAAGACCCAGTACTTC. Translated: CSVEDRGLKTQYF. Full variable domain (rest looked up from reference TRBV29-1 and TRBJ2-5): SAVISQKPSRDICQRGTSLTIQCQVDSQVTMMFWYRQQPGQSLTLIATANQGSEATYESGFVIDKFPISRPNLTFSTLTVSNMSPEDSSIYLCSVEDRGLKTQYFGPGTRLLVL.